This TCR beta chain came from a study of sequential checkpoint blockade in melanoma. Background on the study: Both treatment sequences were followed by maintenance nivolumab. 75 to 95 pretreatment tumor DNA samples were TCRβ immunosequenced. General study points: About 30 times likelier clinical benefit followed increased tumor T-cell fraction and clonality.

This clone showed up many times. Antigen unknown. Indicated treatment: randomized to nivolumab then ipilimumab (arm A) or the reverse (arm B). This CDR3 has 15 residues. CDR1 and CDR2 from the germline V gene are MGHRA and YSYEKL. V was shortened by 1 base and J by 0 bases, with 7 bases between the two germline ends. Produced via immunoSEQ multiplex PCR; TCRdb's table is partial and in-frame only. The repertoire holds over 2,500 clones, with over 15% as singletons. This TCR came from a human donor with melanoma. The specimen comprised tumor tissue (inferred from file names), sampled from a patient given nivolumab and ipilimumab in sequence. The rearrangement joins TRBV4-1 to TRBJ1-5, with no clear D. The CDR3 is CASSQVLSSNQPQHF. The CDR3 nucleotides read TGCGCCAGCAGCCAAGTGTTGTCTAGCAATCAGCCCCAGCATTTT.